The 6 T cell receptor beta chains listed next were all sequenced from one sample in a study of cytomegalovirus exposure and HLA in healthy donors. 13 Jbeta primers and 60 Vbeta primers were used for the PCR. Sequencing was performed with immunoSEQ multiplex PCR; in TCRdb, only in-frame clones are kept and a portion is missing. The data show roughly 130,000 clones, 75% to 85% seen once. The sequenced sample was PBMCs. Every receptor here comes from a male donor in good health and CMV-seropositive.

The rearrangement links TRBV5-6 to TRBJ2-7, with a tentative D call TRBD1 (5 bases). V was pared by 2 bases and J by 2 bases, with 8 bases between. The germline V gene encodes CDR1 SGHDT and CDR2 YYEEEE. The CDR3 runs to 13 residues. CDR3 in DNA: TGTGCCAGCAGCTTTCGACAGACCTACGAGCAGTACTTC. Protein: CASSFRQTYEQYF.

The chain joins TRBV6-1 to TRBJ2-7; TRBD1 aligns across 7 bases. The CDR3 runs to 15 residues. Germline assignment: CDR1 MNHNS and CDR2 SASEGT. J was trimmed by 3 bases and V by 2 bases; bases with no gene match: 7. CDR3 loop: CASSERVRQGYEQYF. CDR3 coding DNA: TGTGCCAGCAGTGAAAGGGTCCGACAGGGCTACGAGCAGTACTTC.

The chain is built from TRBV5-6 and TRBJ2-4; 15 nucleotides align to TRBD2. CDR3 length equals 16 residues. The V segment lost 4 bases and the J segment 9 bases; nucleotides outside the gene matches: 8. Germline loops: CDR1 SGHDT, CDR2 YYEEEE. CDR3 sequence reads: CASSTRTSGRDRIQYF. CDR3 bases: TGTGCCAGCAGCACCCGGACTAGCGGGAGGGACCGCATTCAGTACTTC.

There are a few counts of this clone. The rearrangement joins TRBV19 to TRBJ2-1, with a tentative D call TRBD1 (6 bases). The germline CDR1 and CDR2 sequences are LNHDA and SQIVND (reference sequence). The CDR3 has 15 amino acids. Trimming stripped 8 bases from V and 0 bases from J, with 14 bases between. CDR3 amino acids: CASSLGGSSYNEQFF. CDR3 coding DNA: TGTGCCAGTTCCTTAGGGGGATCCTCCTACAATGAGCAGTTCTTC.

This clone was picked up one time. The rearrangement uses TRBV27 and TRBJ1-4, with 8 bases fitting TRBD1. CDR3 size: 15 residues. Germline CDR1 and CDR2: MNHEY and SMNVEV (reference sequence). The trim removed 5 bases at V and 8 bases at J, leaving 10 bases unmatched. CDR3 DNA: TGTGCCAGCAGTCTGAATTACAGGGGGAAAGAAAAACTGTTTTTT. Its protein is CASSLNYRGKEKLFF.

This chain links TRBV27 with TRBJ2-4, with 14 bases that match TRBD2. The germline V gene has CDR1 MNHEY and CDR2 SMNVEV (reference sequence). There are 19 residues in the CDR3. V shed 7 bases, J shed 5 bases, and the junction held 16 bases outside the gene matches. The CDR3 spells CASKGWGTSGRGLQNIQYF. Here the CDR3 DNA reads TGTGCCAGCAAAGGTTGGGGGACTAGCGGGAGAGGTTTGCAAAACATTCAGTACTTC.